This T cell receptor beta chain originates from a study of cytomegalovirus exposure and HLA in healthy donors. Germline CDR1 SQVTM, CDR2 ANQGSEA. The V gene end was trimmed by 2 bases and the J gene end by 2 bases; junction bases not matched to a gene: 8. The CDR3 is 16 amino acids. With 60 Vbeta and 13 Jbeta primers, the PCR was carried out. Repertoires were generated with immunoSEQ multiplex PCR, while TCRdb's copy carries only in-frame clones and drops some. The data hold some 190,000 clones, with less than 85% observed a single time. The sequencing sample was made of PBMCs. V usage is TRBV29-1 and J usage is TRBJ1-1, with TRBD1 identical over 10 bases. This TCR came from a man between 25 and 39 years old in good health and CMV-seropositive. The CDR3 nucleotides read TGCAGCGTTGAAAAGGGGACAGGGGATTTTAACACTGAAGCTTTCTTT. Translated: CSVEKGTGDFNTEAFF.